Sequencing of this TCR beta chain was carried out in a study of T cell repertoires in cytomegalovirus infection. The overall study: CMV epitopes that were recently identified and HLA-C-restricted were used alongside well-studied HLA-B-restricted ones. Carrying CMV and the relevant HLA type showed in public TCR beta signatures. Study results and limitations: CMV-specific TCR beta clonotypes restricted by HLA-C dominated the ex vivo response.

V was shortened by 0 bases and J by 0 bases, with 12 bases between the two germline ends. CDR3 length: 16 residues. From germline, CDR1 is SGHKS and CDR2 YYEKEE (reference sequence). TCRdb passed the reads through MiXCR, listing each CDR3 protein once. The sample shows approximately 910,000 distinct CDR3 sequences, 25% to 40% of them seen only once. In regard to this clonotype: Its matching antigen is unknown.

The sequencing here drew on cultured CD8+ T cells from PBMCs, taken from culture after CMV antigen stimulation. This chain uses TRBV5-5 with TRBJ1-1; D may be TRBD1 (5 bases). The source is a human donor in good health (CMV status not recorded). Some clones in this sample may be carry-over from other donors' samples. Here the CDR3 reads CASSLADSSLNTEAFF. CDR3 DNA sequence: TGTGCCAGCAGCTTGGCTGACAGTAGTTTGAACACTGAAGCTTTCTTT.